This T cell receptor (beta chain) was sequenced in a study of tumor T cells in aggressive B-cell lymphoma. The table came from immunoSEQ multiplex PCR; TCRdb's copy has only in-frame clones and leaves some out. This sample yields about 1,200 clones, of which around 92% are seen a single time; 4% to 5.5% belongs to the top ten. Trimming left V 3 bases short and J 5 bases short, with 5 bases between. This CDR3 is built from 11 residues. Germline V gene data show CDR1 as SGHDT and CDR2 as YYEEEE. This sequence joins TRBV5-6 and TRBJ2-5; D remains unclear. The source material was tumor tissue. The TCR originated in an adult with diffuse large B cell lymphoma. In DNA, the CDR3 is TGTGCCAGCAGCTCCTTCGAGACCCAGTACTTC. This translates into CASSSFETQYF.